This entry lists 16 T cell receptor beta chains sequenced from one sample in a study of cytomegalovirus exposure and HLA in healthy donors. The PCR contained 60 Vbeta and 13 Jbeta primers. Assay: immunoSEQ multiplex PCR; the TCRdb copy retains only in-frame clones and omits some. In all, the sample yields approximately 140,000 clones. Specimen: PBMCs. The receptors here all came from a man in his forties in good health and CMV-seronegative.

The V call is TRBV7-2, the J call TRBJ2-5; maybe TRBD1 (7 bases). The CDR3 totals 13 residues. CDR1 and CDR2 from the germline V gene are SGHTA and FQGNSA. V lost 5 bases to trimming and J lost 8 bases, with 15 bases between them. This CDR3 is CASSPDRRGTQYF. The CDR3 DNA follows: TGTGCCAGCAGCCCGGACAGGCGGGGTACCCAGTACTTC.

The chain links TRBV11-2 to TRBJ2-5; no firm D call. V was clipped by 0 bases and J by 2 bases, with 16 bases between them. CDR1 SGHAT and CDR2 FQNNGV come from the germline V gene. The CDR3 is made up of 17 amino acids. Here the CDR3 DNA reads TGTGCCAGCAGCTTAGACCTAGGTGGCGCGGTACAAGAGACCCAGTACTTC. It yields the protein CASSLDLGGAVQETQYF.

This chain links TRBV5-6 with TRBJ2-7; 8 bases align to TRBD1. The J segment lost 6 bases and the V segment lost 3 bases, leaving 5 bases of the junction unmatched. The CDR3 consists of 13 residues. Germline lookup yields CDR1 SGHDT and CDR2 YYEEEE. DNA for the CDR3: TGTGCCAGCAGCTGGGTAGGGACAGGCGAGCAGTACTTC. This gives the protein CASSWVGTGEQYF.

The V call is TRBV6-5, the J call TRBJ1-2; 8 nucleotides align to TRBD1. Unmatched junction bases numbered 7, after V lost 6 bases and J lost 1 base. This CDR3 contains 15 residues. Germline CDR1 reads MNHEY; CDR2 reads SVGAGI. The CDR3 DNA is TGTGCCAGCAGCCGTCAGGGGGCGAGTAACTATGGCTACACCTTC. It is translated as CASSRQGASNYGYTF.

Concerning this clone itself: The sample carries other DNA sequences with the same CDR3. This chain uses TRBV6-5 with TRBJ2-7; D might be TRBD2 (6 bases). CDR3 size: 14 residues. The V end lost 8 bases, the J end lost 0 bases, and 14 bases lay between the germline ends. CDR1 is MNHEY and CDR2 is SVGAGI in the germline V gene. The CDR3 region is CASRGTESSYEQYF. The CDR3 nucleotides are TGTGCCAGCCGCGGGACGGAGAGCTCCTACGAGCAGTACTTC.

The chain is built from TRBV7-9 and TRBJ1-3, with D maybe TRBD1 (5 bases). CDR1 and CDR2 from the germline V gene are SEHNR and FQNEAQ (reference sequence). V was cut by 4 bases and J by 3 bases, with 16 bases left in between. This CDR3 has 16 amino acids. For the CDR3, the DNA is TGTGCCAGCAGCTCCGGAGGAGGGGCCGTTGGAAACACCATATATTTT. Protein sequence: CASSSGGGAVGNTIYF.

This chain links TRBV4-2 with TRBJ1-5, with TRBD1 matching over 7 bases. This CDR3 region has 14 residues. J gave up 5 bases and V 1 base, and 2 bases lay outside the gene matches. The germline V gene has CDR1 LGHNA and CDR2 YNFKEQ. Written as DNA, the CDR3 is TGTGCCAGCAGCCAAGCAGGACAGGATCAGCCCCAGCATTTT. It encodes CASSQAGQDQPQHF.

CDR3 nucleotide sequence: TGCGCCAGCAGCTTGTGGGGACAGGGCGGATACGAGCAGTACTTC. Protein product: CASSLWGQGGYEQYF. The genes are TRBV5-1 and TRBJ2-7; 9 bases agree with TRBD1. This CDR3 region has 15 residues. Trimming cost V 1 base and J 4 bases; bases outside gene matches: 6. Per the germline V gene, CDR1 is SGHRS and CDR2 is YFSETQ.

The rearrangement links TRBV7-3 to TRBJ2-2; D gene uncertain. Trimming cost V 2 bases and J 2 bases, with 6 bases left between them. The CDR3 consists of 14 residues. The V gene's germline CDR1 is SGHTA and CDR2 FQGTGA. This chain's CDR3 is CASSLELNTGELFF. CDR3 coding DNA: TGTGCCAGCAGCTTAGAGCTCAACACCGGGGAGCTGTTTTTT.

This rearrangement joins TRBV29-1 to TRBJ2-5; TRBD1 matches 7 bases. The CDR3 has 12 amino acids. Germline CDR1 and CDR2: SQVTM and ANQGSEA. Germline trimming cut 7 bases from V and 5 bases from J; bases unmatched to any gene: 7. This CDR3 is CSAKQGQETQYF. The CDR3 DNA sequence: TGCAGCGCCAAACAGGGGCAGGAGACCCAGTACTTC.

This sequence joins TRBV11-2 and TRBJ1-3, with D uncertain. V was pared by 1 base and J by 0 bases, with 7 bases between. Germline V gene data show CDR1 as SGHAT and CDR2 as FQNNGV. The CDR3 has 15 amino acids. The CDR3 DNA follows: TGTGCCAGCAGCTTAGCAGGCTTCTCTGGAAACACCATATATTTT. It encodes CASSLAGFSGNTIYF.

The rearrangement joins TRBV5-1 to TRBJ2-2; 9 bases match TRBD1. The CDR3 totals 16 residues. V dropped 2 bases and J dropped 10; count of bases not matched to a gene: 12. In germline, CDR1 is SGHRS, CDR2 YFSETQ. Here the CDR3 reads CASSFQQGAVGVELFF. CDR3 DNA: TGCGCCAGCAGCTTCCAACAGGGGGCGGTAGGAGTGGAGCTGTTTTTT.

The CDR3 region is CKLDRGDEQYF. Here the CDR3 DNA reads TGCAAACTAGACAGGGGCGACGAGCAGTACTTC. The chain couples TRBV20-1 to TRBJ2-7, with 8 positions matching TRBD1. Germline assignment: CDR1 DFQATT and CDR2 SNEGSKA (reference sequence). The CDR3 contains 11 residues.

The chain employs TRBV5-6 and TRBJ2-5; D gene unclear. TRBJ2-7 matches the DNA end more closely, so the J call is doubtful. Germline CDR1 and CDR2: SGHDT and YYEEEE. The CDR3 extends over 13 amino acids. In DNA form, the CDR3 reads TGTGCCAGCAGCTTGACCACGGAGTACGAGCAGTACTTC. Its translation: CASSLTTEYEQYF.

On this clone itself: Other DNA sequences in the same sample also yield this CDR3. The genes are TRBV5-6 and TRBJ1-5, with TRBD1 matching over 10 bases. Trimming took 1 base from V and 4 from J; bases not matched to a gene: 2. Germline CDR1 SGHDT, CDR2 YYEEEE. This CDR3 is built from 15 residues. CDR3 nucleotide sequence: TGTGCCAGCAGCTTGCGACAGGGGGCTAATCAGCCCCAGCATTTT. Its translation: CASSLRQGANQPQHF.

V usage is TRBV9 and J usage is TRBJ1-5; TRBD1 aligns across 12 bases. The V gene's germline CDR1 is SGDLS and CDR2 YYNGEE. V trimming: 9 bases; J trimming: 2 bases; junction bases outside the gene matches: 9. The length of the CDR3 is 16 residues. Here the CDR3 reads CAIPGTGGSGNQPQHF. The CDR3 region has the DNA TGTGCCATCCCCGGGACAGGGGGCAGCGGCAATCAGCCCCAGCATTTT.